Below, 20 T cell receptor beta chains from the same sample are listed, as sequenced in a study of shared clonotypes between healthy human individuals (dated by TCRdb to the early 2020s). Receptor amplification or capture employed the immunoSEQ multiplex PCR assay. The clones in this table, taken by TCRdb from immuneACCESS, are in-frame only. Not every clone is retained; where verified, under half of the shortfall comes from an unresolved V gene, and the cause of the rest is unknown. The sample contains under 1,100,000 clones, 65% to 80% of them found a single time. 1.2% to 1.5% of the sample is taken by the ten largest. The sample comprised memory CD4+ T cells sorted from blood. The cell subset or site label, read with the paper, signifies: CD45RA-negative fraction. These receptors all stem from a man aged 18 to 29 in good health.

V usage is TRBV5-4 and J usage is TRBJ2-2; 8 bases map to TRBD2. The germline V gene encodes CDR1 SGHNT and CDR2 YYREEE (reference sequence). CDR3 length: 16 residues. With V trimmed by 4 bases and J by 4 bases, 9 bases remained unmatched. CDR3 region: CASSQTSVRGTGELFF. The CDR3 bases are TGTGCCAGCAGCCAGACTAGCGTAAGGGGCACCGGGGAGCTGTTTTTT.

V gene TRBV7-2 combines with J gene TRBJ2-3, with D perhaps TRBD2 (5 bases). Germline assignment: CDR1 SGHTA and CDR2 FQGNSA. Trimming removed 5 bases from V and 3 bases from J, with 15 bases in between. CDR3 length: 15 amino acids. As DNA, the CDR3 is TGTGCCAGCAGCCCCGCCCGGGGTAAGACAGATACGCAGTATTTT. As protein: CASSPARGKTDTQYF.

The rearrangement uses TRBV7-9 and TRBJ2-2; maybe TRBD2 (5 bases). The CDR3 spans 16 residues. Germline assignment: CDR1 SEHNR and CDR2 FQNEAQ (reference sequence). V was pared by 10 bases and J by 4 bases, with 22 bases between. The CDR3 DNA reads TGTGCCACCTCCCGGGGTTCTAGATCCGGCACCGGGGAGCTGTTTTTT. Its protein product is CATSRGSRSGTGELFF.

The chain links TRBV11-3 to TRBJ2-5; D may be TRBD1 (5 bases). CDR1 and CDR2 from the germline V gene are SGHNT and YENEEA. The ends were cut back, 1 base at V and 3 bases at J, with 9 bases in the middle. This CDR3 has 14 amino acids. DNA for the CDR3: TGTGCCAGCAGCTTAGCCCAGGGCGAAGAGACCCAGTACTTC. Translation: CASSLAQGEETQYF.

The chain links TRBV10-3 to TRBJ2-7, with D maybe TRBD2 (5 bases). CDR1 is ENHRY, CDR2 SYGVKD, per germline. The V end was cut by 7 bases, the J end by 1 base, with 17 bases between. The CDR3 length is 15 residues. This CDR3 is CAITGLGRDSYEQYF. As DNA, the CDR3 is TGTGCCATCACCGGACTGGGAAGGGATTCCTACGAGCAGTACTTC.

This clone was picked up a small number of times. The chain employs TRBV19 and TRBJ1-1; D might be TRBD1 (5 bases). The CDR3 spans 15 residues. V gave up 8 bases and J gave up 6 bases, with 22 bases separating them. Germline assignment: CDR1 LNHDA and CDR2 SQIVND (reference sequence). CDR3 sequence reads: CASWNWQGKVPEAFF. Written as DNA, the CDR3 is TGTGCCAGTTGGAACTGGCAGGGAAAGGTACCTGAAGCTTTCTTT. The full variable domain, its missing parts supplied by reference TRBV19 and TRBJ1-1, is DGGITQSPKYLFRKEGQNVTLSCEQNLNHDAMYWYRQDPGQGLRLIYYSQIVNDFQKGDIAEGYSVSREKKESFPLTVTSAQKNPTAFYLCASWNWQGKVPEAFFGQGTRLTVV.

This chain links TRBV20-1 with TRBJ2-7; D might be TRBD1 (6 bases). The CDR3 runs to 11 residues. The V end lost 6 bases, the J end lost 5 bases, and 11 bases lay between the germline ends. Germline V gene sequence: CDR1 DFQATT, CDR2 SNEGSKA (reference sequence). CDR3 amino acids: CSAGQFDEQYF. For the CDR3, the DNA is TGCAGTGCAGGACAGTTCGACGAGCAGTACTTC.

This clone was detected once. The chain carries TRBV11-2 and TRBJ2-7; D is uncertain. Per the germline V gene, CDR1 is SGHAT and CDR2 is FQNNGV. CDR3 length: 14 amino acids. Trimming took off 1 base at V and 1 base at J, with 8 bases between the two ends. CDR3 loop: CASSLGIGSYEQYF. CDR3 in DNA: TGTGCCAGCAGCTTAGGTATAGGGTCCTACGAGCAGTACTTC.

The V gene is TRBV2, the J gene TRBJ1-2; maybe TRBD1 (6 bases). There are 16 residues in the CDR3. Germline assignment: CDR1 SNHLY and CDR2 FYNNEI. Trimming removed 4 bases at V and 8 bases at J, with 23 bases between. The CDR3 coding sequence is TGTGCCAGCAGTGCCCAGGGACACGTGATAGCTATGGGCTACACCTTC. Protein sequence: CASSAQGHVIAMGYTF.

J is TRBJ1-5 and V is TRBV27; the match to TRBD1 covers 7 bases. CDR1 and CDR2 (germline): MNHEY, SMNVEV (reference sequence). CDR3 length: 14 amino acids. Trimming took 9 bases from V and 5 from J; bases not matched to a gene: 10. CDR3 amino acids: CARKNRGSDQPQHF. The CDR3 region has the DNA TGTGCCAGAAAAAACAGGGGTTCCGATCAGCCCCAGCATTTT.

This chain links TRBV5-6 with TRBJ2-4, with D hard to call. Germline assignment: CDR1 SGHDT and CDR2 YYEEEE. There are 15 residues in the CDR3. Trimming pared 2 bases from V and 0 bases from J, leaving 9 bases between. The CDR3 DNA sequence: TGTGCCAGCAGCTTCGGAAGGTTAGCCAAAAACATTCAGTACTTC. Residues: CASSFGRLAKNIQYF.

The table lists this clone with many counts. The chain has TRBV23-1 and TRBJ2-2, with 8 bases lining up with TRBD1. TRBV23-1 is identified as an open reading frame with a role that is uncertain. V lost 5 bases, J lost 6 bases, and 5 bases stayed unmatched. The CDR3 extends over 14 amino acids. CDR3 nucleotide sequence: TGCGCCAGCAGTGGACAGGGCAGTCCCGGGGAGCTGTTTTTT. Translated: CASSGQGSPGELFF.

This sequence joins TRBV11-3 and TRBJ2-1; D perhaps matches TRBD1 (6 bases). Per the germline V gene, CDR1 is SGHNT and CDR2 is YENEEA. V lost 5 bases and J 5 bases, leaving 13 bases between the germline ends. The CDR3 totals 14 residues. CDR3 residues: CASSLNRDHNEQFF. The CDR3 coding sequence is TGTGCCAGCAGCCTTAACAGGGATCACAATGAGCAGTTCTTC.

Written as DNA, the CDR3 is TGTGCCAGCAGCTTGTGGAAAGGGAACTCCTACGAGCAGTACTTC. This codes for CASSLWKGNSYEQYF. This rearrangement joins TRBV5-4 to TRBJ2-7; D not resolved. Trimming stripped 1 base from V and 0 bases from J, with 11 bases between. In germline, CDR1 is SGHNT, CDR2 YYREEE (reference sequence). The CDR3 extends over 15 amino acids. The whole variable domain, filled in from reference TRBV5-4 and TRBJ2-7, reads ETGVTQSPTHLIKTRGQQVTLRCSSQSGHNTVSWYQQALGQGPQFIFQYYREEENGRGNFPPRFSGLQFPNYSSELNVNALELDDSALYLCASSLWKGNSYEQYFGPGTRLTVT.

The chain joins TRBV18 to TRBJ1-1; unclear D gene. The CDR3 extends over 13 amino acids. Germline V CDR1 and CDR2: KGHSH, LQKENI. V was trimmed by 4 bases and J by 0 bases, leaving 6 bases between them. CDR3 coding DNA: TGTGCCAGCTCACTCGGACTGAACACTGAAGCTTTCTTT. This sequence encodes CASSLGLNTEAFF.

The chain employs TRBV9 and TRBJ2-7; 10 bases align to TRBD2. Germline V gene sequence: CDR1 SGDLS, CDR2 YYNGEE. The ends lost 4 bases at V and 0 bases at J; junction bases unmatched: 7. The CDR3 has 16 amino acids. Here the CDR3 DNA reads TGTGCCAGCAGCCCTCAAGCGGGAGGGAGCTCCTACGAGCAGTACTTC. This encodes CASSPQAGGSSYEQYF.

The chain combines TRBV14 with TRBJ2-6; D ambiguous. The CDR3 spans 18 residues. Germline loops: CDR1 SGHDN, CDR2 FVKESK. The V end lost 0 bases, the J end lost 5 bases, and 17 bases lay between the germline ends. CDR3 in amino acids: CASSQDVRAARRANVLTF. The CDR3, as DNA: TGTGCCAGCAGCCAAGATGTACGGGCGGCTCGGCGGGCCAACGTCCTGACTTTC. The full variable domain, in which reference TRBV14 and TRBJ2-6 provide the parts outside the CDR3, is EAGVTQFPSHSVIEKGQTVTLRCDPISGHDNLYWYRRVMGKEIKFLLHFVKESKQDESGMPNNRFLAERTGGTYSTLKVQPAELEDSGVYFCASSQDVRAARRANVLTFGAGSRLTVL.

The V gene is TRBV18, the J gene TRBJ1-2; the match to TRBD1 covers 7 bases. CDR3 length: 13 amino acids. Germline-derived CDR1 and CDR2 are KGHSH and LQKENI. The V gene end was trimmed by 1 base and the J gene end by 5 bases; junction bases not matched to a gene: 1. The CDR3 DNA is TGTGCCAGCTCACCACAGGGACAGTATGGCTACACCTTC. Protein: CASSPQGQYGYTF.

This clone was detected a few times. This rearrangement joins TRBV19 to TRBJ1-2, with 12 bases aligning to TRBD1. The germline V gene encodes CDR1 LNHDA and CDR2 SQIVND (reference sequence). The CDR3 is 15 amino acids. Losses at the gene ends were 5 bases for V and 3 bases for J; bases not matched to a gene: 4. The CDR3 sequence is CASSLGTGGDYGYTF. The CDR3 nucleotides are TGTGCCAGTAGTCTCGGGACAGGGGGCGACTATGGCTACACCTTC.

The rearrangement links TRBV5-1 to TRBJ1-5, with 9 bases matching TRBD1. Looked up from germline, CDR1 is SGHRS and CDR2 is YFSETQ. The CDR3 totals 14 residues. The ends lost 4 bases at V and 8 bases at J; junction bases unmatched: 7. The CDR3 nucleotides are TGCGCCAGCAGCGCCGGGACAGGGAGGGAGCCCCAGCATTTT. Its translation: CASSAGTGREPQHF.